This is a list of T cell receptor beta chains from one sample in a study of OX40 agonist ivuxolimab in advanced cancers. The protocol was immunoSEQ multiplex PCR, while the TCRdb copy is restricted to in-frame clones and leaves out a portion. The profile shows some 75,000 clones, 70% to 90% of them singletons. The starting material was CD4+ or CD8+ T cells sorted from blood, obtained in a trial of the OX40 agonist ivuxolimab. The receptors were gathered from an adult with an advanced solid tumor such as melanoma, head and neck, liver or kidney cancer. The CDR3 runs from the conserved cysteine through the conserved F or W.

>TRBV9
CASSVEGRSEAFF
>TRBV5-1
CASSRSGGDTEAFF
>TRBV2
CASSRTGGTDTQYF
>TRBV27
CASGSQGYYEQYF
>TRBV19
CASSPDGPKDEQYF
>TRBV28
CATRRGERNQPQHF
>TRBV7-6
CASSPGTASGELFF
>TRBV19
CASSPGPQGESEKLFF
>TRBV7-6
CASSFQGRRETQYF
>TRBV27
CASSPRGGTTGELFF
>TRBV2
CASSDGSGRTSYNEQFF
>TRBV7-9
CASSFFTGEETQYF
>TRBV7-7
CASSRGTVQETQYF
>TRBV7-6
CASSPFPASSGANVLTF
>TRBV19
CASSLQGRSDEQFF
>TRBV6-6
CASSSPRAGRYNEQYF
>TRBV7-8
CASSFPWAGAADTQYF
>TRBV30
CAWSVREGAYNEQFF
>TRBV5-1
CASSLAGNGYTF
>TRBV28
CASSQQPLNTGELFF
>TRBV25-1
CASSELGLNTDTQYF
>TRBV7-2
CASSLGGQGAYEQYF